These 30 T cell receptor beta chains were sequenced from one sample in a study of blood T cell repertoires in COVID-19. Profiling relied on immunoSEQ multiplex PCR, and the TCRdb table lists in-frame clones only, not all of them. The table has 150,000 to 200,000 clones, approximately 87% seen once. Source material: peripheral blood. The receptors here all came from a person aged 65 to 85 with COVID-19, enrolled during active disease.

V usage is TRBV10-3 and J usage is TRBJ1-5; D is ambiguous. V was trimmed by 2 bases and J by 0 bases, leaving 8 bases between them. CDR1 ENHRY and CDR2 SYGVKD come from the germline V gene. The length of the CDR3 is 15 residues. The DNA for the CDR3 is TGTGCCATCAGTGAGAAGACTCCTAGCAATCAGCCCCAGCATTTT. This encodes CAISEKTPSNQPQHF.

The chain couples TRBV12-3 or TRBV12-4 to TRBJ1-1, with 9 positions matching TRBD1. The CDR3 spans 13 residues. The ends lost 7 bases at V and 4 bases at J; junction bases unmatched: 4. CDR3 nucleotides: TGTGCCAGCACCCTACAGGGGGCCACTGAAGCTTTCTTT. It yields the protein CASTLQGATEAFF.

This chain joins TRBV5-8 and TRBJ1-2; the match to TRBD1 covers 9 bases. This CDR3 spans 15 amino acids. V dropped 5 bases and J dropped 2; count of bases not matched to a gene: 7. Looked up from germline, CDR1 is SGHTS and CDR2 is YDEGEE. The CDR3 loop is CASSLTGGTNYGYTF. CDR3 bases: TGTGCCAGCAGTTTAACAGGGGGCACCAACTATGGCTACACCTTC.

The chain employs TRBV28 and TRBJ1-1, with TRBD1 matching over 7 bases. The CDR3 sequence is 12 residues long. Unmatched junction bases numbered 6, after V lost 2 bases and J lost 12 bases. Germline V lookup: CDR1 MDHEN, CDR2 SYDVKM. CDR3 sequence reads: CASSLDRASSFF. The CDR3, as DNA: TGTGCCAGCAGTTTAGACAGGGCCTCGTCTTTCTTT.

In DNA form, the CDR3 reads TGTGCCAGTAGTACCCCAGGGGCTGGGGCCAACGTCCTGACTTTC. Protein: CASSTPGAGANVLTF. This chain uses TRBV19 with TRBJ2-6, with a possible D match to TRBD1 (6 bases). The CDR3 has 15 residues. V was clipped by 4 bases and J by 2 bases, with 9 bases between them. Germline CDR1 and CDR2: LNHDA and SQIVND (reference sequence).

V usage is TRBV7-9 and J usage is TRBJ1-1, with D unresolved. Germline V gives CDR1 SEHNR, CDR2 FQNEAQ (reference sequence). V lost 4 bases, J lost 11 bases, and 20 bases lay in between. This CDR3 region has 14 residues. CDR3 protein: CASSSDKWEWRAFF. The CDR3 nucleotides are TGTGCCAGCAGCTCCGATAAGTGGGAGTGGCGGGCTTTCTTT. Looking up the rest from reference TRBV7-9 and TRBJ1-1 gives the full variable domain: DTGVSQNPRHKITKRGQNVTFRCDPISEHNRLYWYRQTLGQGPEFLTYFQNEAQLEKSRLLSDRFSAERPKGSFSTLEIQRTEQGDSAMYLCASSSDKWEWRAFFGQGTRLTVV.

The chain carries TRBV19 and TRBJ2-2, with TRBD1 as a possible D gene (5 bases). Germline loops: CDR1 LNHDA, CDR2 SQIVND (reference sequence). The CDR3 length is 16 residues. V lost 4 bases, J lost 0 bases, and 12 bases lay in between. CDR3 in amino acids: CASSRARQTNTGELFF. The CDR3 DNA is TGTGCCAGTAGTAGGGCGAGACAGACGAACACCGGGGAGCTGTTTTTT.

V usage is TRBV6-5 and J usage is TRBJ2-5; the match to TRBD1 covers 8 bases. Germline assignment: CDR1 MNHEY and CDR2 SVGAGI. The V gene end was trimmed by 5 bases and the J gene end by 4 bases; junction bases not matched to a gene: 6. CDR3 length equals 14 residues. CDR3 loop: CASSNQGAVETQYF. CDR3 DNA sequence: TGTGCCAGCAGTAATCAGGGGGCGGTAGAGACCCAGTACTTC.

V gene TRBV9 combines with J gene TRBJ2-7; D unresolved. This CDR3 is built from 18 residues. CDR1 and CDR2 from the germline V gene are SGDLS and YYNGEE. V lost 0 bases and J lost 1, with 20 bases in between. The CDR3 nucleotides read TGTGCCAGCAGCGTAGTCCCCCCTAGTGGATTAACATCCTACGAGCAGTACTTC. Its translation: CASSVVPPSGLTSYEQYF.

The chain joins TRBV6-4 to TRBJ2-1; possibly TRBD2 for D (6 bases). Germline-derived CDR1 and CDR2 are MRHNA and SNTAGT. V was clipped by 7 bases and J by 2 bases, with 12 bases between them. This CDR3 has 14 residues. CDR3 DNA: TGTGCCAGCAAACTTAGCGGAACCTACAATGAGCAGTTCTTC. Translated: CASKLSGTYNEQFF.

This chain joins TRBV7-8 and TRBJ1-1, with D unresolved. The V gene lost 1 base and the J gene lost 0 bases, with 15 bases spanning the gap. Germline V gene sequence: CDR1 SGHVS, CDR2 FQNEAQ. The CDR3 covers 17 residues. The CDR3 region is CASSLESGGRMNTEAFF. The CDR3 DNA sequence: TGTGCCAGCAGCTTAGAATCAGGCGGGCGGATGAACACTGAAGCTTTCTTT. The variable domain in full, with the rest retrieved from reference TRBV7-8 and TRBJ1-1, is GAGVSQSPRYKVAKRGQDVALRCDPISGHVSLFWYQQALGQGPEFLTYFQNEAQLDKSGLPSDRFFAERPEGSVSTLKIQRTQQEDSAVYLCASSLESGGRMNTEAFFGQGTRLTVV.

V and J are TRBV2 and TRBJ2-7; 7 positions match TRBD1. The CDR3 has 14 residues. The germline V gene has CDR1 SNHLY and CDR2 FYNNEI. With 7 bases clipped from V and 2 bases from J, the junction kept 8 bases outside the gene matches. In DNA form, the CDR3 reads TGTGCCAGCACCATGGGACAGTTTCCCTACGAGCAGTACTTC. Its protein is CASTMGQFPYEQYF.

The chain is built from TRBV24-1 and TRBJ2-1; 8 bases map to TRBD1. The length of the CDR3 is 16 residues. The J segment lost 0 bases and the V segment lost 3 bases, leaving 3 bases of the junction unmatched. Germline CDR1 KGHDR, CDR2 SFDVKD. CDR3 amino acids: CATSDPTGGSYNEQFF. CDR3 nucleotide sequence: TGTGCCACCAGTGATCCCACAGGGGGCTCCTACAATGAGCAGTTCTTC.

The CDR3 reads CASSLSSGWQYF. CDR3 coding DNA: TGTGCCAGCAGTTTATCTAGCGGGTGGCAGTATTTT. J is TRBJ2-3 and V is TRBV12-3 or TRBV12-4; 8 positions match TRBD2. This CDR3 has 12 residues. The ends lost 2 bases at V and 11 bases at J; junction bases unmatched: 3.

The DNA of the CDR3 is TGTGCCAGCAGTTACCTTCCGGGACAGGGGAACACTGAAGCTTTCTTT. It is translated as CASSYLPGQGNTEAFF. This chain connects TRBV6-2 or TRBV6-3 to TRBJ1-1, with 9 bases lining up with TRBD1. Trimming removed 2 bases from V and 1 base from J; junction bases left unmatched: 5. Germline CDR1 MNHEY, CDR2 SVGEGT. This CDR3 is built from 16 residues.

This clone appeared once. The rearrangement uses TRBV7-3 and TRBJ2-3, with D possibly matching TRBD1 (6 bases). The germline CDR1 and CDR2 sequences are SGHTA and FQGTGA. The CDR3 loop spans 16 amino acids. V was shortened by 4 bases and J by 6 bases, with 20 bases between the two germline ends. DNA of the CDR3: TGTGCCAGCAGCTACAGGACAGTTTTGGGTGCGGATACGCAGTATTTT. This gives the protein CASSYRTVLGADTQYF.

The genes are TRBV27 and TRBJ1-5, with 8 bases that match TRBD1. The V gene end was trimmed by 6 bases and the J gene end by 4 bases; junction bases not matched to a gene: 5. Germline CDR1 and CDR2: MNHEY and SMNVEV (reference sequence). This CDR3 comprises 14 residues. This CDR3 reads CASRARTGNQPQHF. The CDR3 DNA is TGTGCCAGCAGAGCAAGGACAGGGAATCAGCCCCAGCATTTT.

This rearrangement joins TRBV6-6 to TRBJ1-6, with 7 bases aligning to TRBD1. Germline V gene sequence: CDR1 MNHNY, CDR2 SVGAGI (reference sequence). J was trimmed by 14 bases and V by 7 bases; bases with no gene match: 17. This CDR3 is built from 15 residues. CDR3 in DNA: TGTGCCAGCAAAGGGGGCGGGAGGGGATTGCAGGCCCTCCACTTT. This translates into CASKGGGRGLQALHF.

Here the CDR3 DNA reads TGTGCCAGCAGCTCCCGGAGTTTTAGGGAGCAGTACTTC. This codes for CASSSRSFREQYF. This chain links TRBV5-4 with TRBJ2-7; D unresolved. Trimming took off 3 bases at V and 7 bases at J, with 14 bases between the two ends. This CDR3 region has 13 residues. CDR1 and CDR2 from the germline V gene are SGHNT and YYREEE (reference sequence).

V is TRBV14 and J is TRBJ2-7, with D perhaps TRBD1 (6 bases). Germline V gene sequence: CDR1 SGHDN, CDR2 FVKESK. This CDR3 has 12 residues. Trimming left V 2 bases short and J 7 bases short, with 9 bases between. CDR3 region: CASSQTGTEQYF. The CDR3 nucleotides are TGTGCCAGCAGCCAAACGGGGACAGAGCAGTACTTC.

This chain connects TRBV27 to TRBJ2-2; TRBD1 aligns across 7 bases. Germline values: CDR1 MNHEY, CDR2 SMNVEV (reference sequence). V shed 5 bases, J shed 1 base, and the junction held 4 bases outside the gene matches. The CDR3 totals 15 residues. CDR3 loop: CASSGRDRNTGELFF. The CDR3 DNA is TGTGCCAGCAGTGGCCGGGACAGGAACACCGGGGAGCTGTTTTTT.

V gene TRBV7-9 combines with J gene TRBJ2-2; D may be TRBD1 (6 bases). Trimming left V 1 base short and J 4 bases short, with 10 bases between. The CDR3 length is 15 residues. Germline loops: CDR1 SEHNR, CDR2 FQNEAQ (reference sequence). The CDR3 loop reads CASSLEQGSTGELFF. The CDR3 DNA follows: TGTGCCAGCAGCTTAGAACAGGGAAGCACCGGGGAGCTGTTTTTT.

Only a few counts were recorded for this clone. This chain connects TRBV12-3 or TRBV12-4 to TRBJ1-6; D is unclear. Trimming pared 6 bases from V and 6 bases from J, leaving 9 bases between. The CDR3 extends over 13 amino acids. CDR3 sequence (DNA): TGTGCCAGCAGCCGCGCGGGTAATTCACCCCTCCACTTT. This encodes CASSRAGNSPLHF.

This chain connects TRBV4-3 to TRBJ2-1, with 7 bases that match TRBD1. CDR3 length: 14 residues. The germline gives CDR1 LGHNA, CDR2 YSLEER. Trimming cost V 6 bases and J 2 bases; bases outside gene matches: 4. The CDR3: CASSRQGAYNEQFF. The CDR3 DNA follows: TGCGCCAGCAGTCGACAGGGAGCCTACAATGAGCAGTTCTTC.

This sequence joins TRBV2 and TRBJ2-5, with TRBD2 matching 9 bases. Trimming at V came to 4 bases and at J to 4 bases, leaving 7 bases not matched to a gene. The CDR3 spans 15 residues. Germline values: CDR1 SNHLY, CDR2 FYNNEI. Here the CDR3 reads CASSAASGIGETQYF. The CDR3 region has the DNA TGTGCCAGCAGTGCGGCTAGCGGGATTGGAGAGACCCAGTACTTC. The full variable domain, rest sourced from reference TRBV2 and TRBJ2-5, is EPEVTQTPSHQVTQMGQEVILRCVPISNHLYFYWYRQILGQKVEFLVSFYNNEISEKSEIFDDQFSVERPDGSNFTLKIRSTKLEDSAMYFCASSAASGIGETQYFGPGTRLLVL.

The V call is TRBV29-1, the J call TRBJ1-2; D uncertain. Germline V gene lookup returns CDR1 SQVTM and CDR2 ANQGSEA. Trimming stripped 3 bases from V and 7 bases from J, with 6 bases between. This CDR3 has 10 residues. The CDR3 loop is CSVDEGGYTF. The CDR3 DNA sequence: TGCAGCGTTGACGAGGGTGGCTACACCTTC.

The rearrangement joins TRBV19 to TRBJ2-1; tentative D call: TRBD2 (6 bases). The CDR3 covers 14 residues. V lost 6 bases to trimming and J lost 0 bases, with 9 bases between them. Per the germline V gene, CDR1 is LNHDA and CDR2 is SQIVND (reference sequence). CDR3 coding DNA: TGTGCCAGTAGCTTGGGGGGCTCCTACAATGAGCAGTTCTTC. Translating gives CASSLGGSYNEQFF.

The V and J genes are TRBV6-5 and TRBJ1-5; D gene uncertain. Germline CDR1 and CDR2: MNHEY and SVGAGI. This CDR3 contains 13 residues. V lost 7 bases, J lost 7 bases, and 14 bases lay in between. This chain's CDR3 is CASTGEFWQPQHF. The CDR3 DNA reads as TGTGCCAGCACCGGGGAGTTCTGGCAGCCCCAGCATTTT.

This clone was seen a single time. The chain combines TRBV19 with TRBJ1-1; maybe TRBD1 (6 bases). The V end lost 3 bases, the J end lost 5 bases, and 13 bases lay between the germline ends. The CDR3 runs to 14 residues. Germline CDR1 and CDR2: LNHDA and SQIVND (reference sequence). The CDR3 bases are TGTGCCAGTAGTATGACCGGGAGGGGGACTGAAGCTTTCTTT. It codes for CASSMTGRGTEAFF.

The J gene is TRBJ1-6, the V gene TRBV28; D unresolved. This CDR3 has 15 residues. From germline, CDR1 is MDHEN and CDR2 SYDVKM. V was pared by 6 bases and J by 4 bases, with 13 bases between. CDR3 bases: TGTGCCAGCAGGATTCCGACGACTTATAATTCACCCCTCCACTTT. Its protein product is CASRIPTTYNSPLHF.